One and the same sample provided the 21 T cell receptor beta chains below, sequenced in a study of cytomegalovirus exposure and HLA in healthy donors. Using immunoSEQ multiplex PCR, the repertoire was profiled, and TCRdb retains in-frame clones only, with some absent. Here the sample spans some 170,000 clones, nearly 90% being singletons. The specimen sequenced was PBMCs. The receptors were gathered from a man in his late teens or twenties in good health and CMV-seropositive.

V and J are TRBV4-1 and TRBJ2-3, with 7 bases matching TRBD1. V trimming: 4 bases; J trimming: 2 bases; junction bases outside the gene matches: 3. The CDR3 extends over 14 amino acids. CDR1 and CDR2 from the germline V gene are MGHRA and YSYEKL. CDR3 region: CASSPTGFTDTQYF. The CDR3 nucleotides read TGCGCCAGCAGCCCGACAGGGTTCACAGATACGCAGTATTTT.

The chain combines TRBV6-1 with TRBJ1-1, with D possibly TRBD1 on 5 matching bases. The germline CDR1 and CDR2 sequences are MNHNS and SASEGT. V lost 7 bases and J 0 bases, leaving 9 bases between the germline ends. The CDR3 is made up of 13 amino acids. The CDR3 DNA reads as TGTGCCAGCACCCCAGGGCTGAACACTGAAGCTTTCTTT. Translated, it gives CASTPGLNTEAFF.

The J gene is TRBJ2-1, the V gene TRBV21-1; the table's D call, TRBD2, has no DNA check behind it. TRBV21-1 is given as a pseudogene. The CDR3 totals 17 residues. The CDR3 here is CASSTSSGSLSYNEQFF. CDR3 nucleotides: TGTGCCAGCAGCACTTCTAGCGGGAGCCTTTCCTACAATGAGCAGTTCTTC.

This chain connects TRBV19 to TRBJ1-4; TRBD1 matches 10 bases. Looked up from germline, CDR1 is LNHDA and CDR2 is SQIVND (reference sequence). V shed 8 bases, J shed 8 bases, and the junction held 5 bases outside the gene matches. The CDR3 runs to 13 residues. CDR3 DNA sequence: TGTGCCAGTGGGGGGACAGGGGTCGAAAAACTGTTTTTT. It yields the protein CASGGTGVEKLFF.

V usage is TRBV9 and J usage is TRBJ1-1; TRBD1 aligns across 11 bases. Germline V gene data show CDR1 as SGDLS and CDR2 as YYNGEE. Losses at the gene ends were 2 bases for V and 0 bases for J; bases not matched to a gene: 0. The CDR3 sequence is 15 residues long. DNA for the CDR3: TGTGCCAGCAGCGTGGGACAGGGGGTGAACACTGAAGCTTTCTTT. This sequence encodes CASSVGQGVNTEAFF.

The chain combines TRBV5-4 with TRBJ1-2; weak D call: TRBD1 (6 bases). The germline V gene has CDR1 SGHNT and CDR2 YYREEE (reference sequence). The CDR3 length is 14 residues. V was cut by 4 bases and J by 4 bases, with 14 bases left in between. Here the CDR3 DNA reads TGTGCCAGCAGCCGCGCTGGACAGAGCTATGGCTACACCTTC. This translates into CASSRAGQSYGYTF.

V usage is TRBV30 and J usage is TRBJ1-5; possibly TRBD1 for D (5 bases). The CDR3 length is 13 residues. The V gene lost 5 bases and the J gene lost 4 bases, with 12 bases spanning the gap. Germline V gene lookup returns CDR1 GTSNPN and CDR2 SVGIG (reference sequence). Here the CDR3 reads CAWDAAGNQPQHF. CDR3 DNA sequence: TGTGCCTGGGACGCGGCAGGGAATCAGCCCCAGCATTTT.

J is TRBJ2-2 and V is TRBV6-1; 7 nucleotides agree with TRBD1. J gave up 10 bases and V 5 bases, and 7 bases lay outside the gene matches. In germline, CDR1 is MNHNS, CDR2 SASEGT. This CDR3 comprises 13 residues. DNA of the CDR3: TGTGCCAGCAGTTCCAGGGGGATTGAGGAGCTGTTTTTT. It encodes CASSSRGIEELFF.

This clone is a singleton in its sample. V is TRBV19 and J is TRBJ2-7; the D gene is possibly TRBD2 (6 bases). The CDR3 is made up of 13 amino acids. CDR1 is LNHDA, CDR2 SQIVND, per germline (reference sequence). V lost 8 bases, J lost 2 bases, and 13 bases lay in between. CDR3 DNA: TGTGCCAGTCGACCACCGGGAGCCTACGAGCAGTACTTC. Translation: CASRPPGAYEQYF.

V usage is TRBV6-5 and J usage is TRBJ1-2; D is undetermined. V shed 0 bases and J shed 7 bases, with 9 bases lying between them. The CDR3 is made up of 13 amino acids. Germline V lookup: CDR1 MNHEY, CDR2 SVGAGI. The CDR3 DNA reads TGTGCCAGCAGTTACTCGAACGGGGTTGGCTACACCTTC. This encodes CASSYSNGVGYTF.

The V and J genes are TRBV2 and TRBJ2-2; D unresolved. CDR3 length: 13 residues. The germline gives CDR1 SNHLY, CDR2 FYNNEI. Trimming stripped 4 bases from V and 1 base from J, with 4 bases between. CDR3 in amino acids: CASSGQNTGELFF. The DNA of the CDR3 is TGTGCCAGCAGTGGGCAGAACACCGGGGAGCTGTTTTTT.

The gene calls are TRBV13 and TRBJ2-7; 8 bases fit TRBD1. From germline, CDR1 is PRHDT and CDR2 FYEKMQ (reference sequence). The V and J ends lost 2 bases and 4 bases, in that order; junction bases with no gene match: 4. This CDR3 has 14 residues. The DNA of the CDR3 is TGTGCCAGCAGCTTACCAGGGGGCTCGTACGAGCAGTACTTC. Translation: CASSLPGGSYEQYF.

The chain uses TRBV29-1 and TRBJ2-5, with a tentative D call TRBD2 (5 bases). The V end lost 4 bases, the J end lost 4 bases, and 40 bases lay between the germline ends. Germline CDR1 SQVTM, CDR2 ANQGSEA. This CDR3 is built from 22 residues. The CDR3 coding sequence is TGCAGCGTTGCCCTACCACTCGGCCACACTGTATTCGAGGGTTCGGTCTTAGAGACCCAGTACTTC. It codes for CSVALPLGHTVFEGSVLETQYF.

Concerning this clone: Germline and junction disagree at one end, which may indicate a read error. J is TRBJ1-2 and V is TRBV11-3; TRBD1 aligns across 7 bases. This CDR3 has 12 residues. Germline lookup yields CDR1 SGHNT and CDR2 YENEEA. For the CDR3, the DNA is TGTGCCAGCAGCTCGAGGGACAGAGACCTATTCTTC. Translated, it gives CASSSRDRDLFF.

CDR3 DNA: TGCGCCAGCAGCCAAGAGACAGGAGCCCTCTCTGGGGCCAACGTCCTGACTTTC. It codes for CASSQETGALSGANVLTF. V is TRBV4-1 and J is TRBJ2-6; possible D gene TRBD1, 6 bases. Trimming removed 0 bases at V and 0 bases at J, with 12 bases between. The germline gives CDR1 MGHRA, CDR2 YSYEKL. The CDR3 length is 18 residues.

The chain joins TRBV28 to TRBJ2-1; 12 positions agree with TRBD2. V gave up 6 bases and J gave up 5 bases; unmatched junction bases: 8. The CDR3 covers 16 residues. Germline CDR1 is MDHEN and CDR2 is SYDVKM. CDR3 in amino acids: CASSSTSGRGHNEQFF. The CDR3, as DNA: TGTGCCAGCAGCTCGACTAGCGGGAGAGGGCACAATGAGCAGTTCTTC.

The chain couples TRBV29-1 to TRBJ2-7; 13 bases fit TRBD2. CDR3 length: 15 amino acids. V gave up 5 bases and J gave up 0 bases; unmatched junction bases: 4. The germline V gene has CDR1 SQVTM and CDR2 ANQGSEA. The CDR3 nucleotides are TGCAGCGTTCCCGGGACTAGCGGGAACTCCTACGAGCAGTACTTC. Protein: CSVPGTSGNSYEQYF.

The chain has TRBV28 and TRBJ2-7, with D perhaps matching TRBD2 (9 bases). The ends were cut back, 4 bases at V and 0 bases at J, with 22 bases in the middle. Per the germline V gene, CDR1 is MDHEN and CDR2 is SYDVKM. The CDR3 loop spans 18 amino acids. The CDR3 loop reads CASSSGGAGGPDSYEQYF. The CDR3 nucleotides read TGTGCCAGCAGTTCAGGGGGCGCGGGGGGGCCGGACTCCTACGAGCAGTACTTC.

The J gene is TRBJ1-5, the V gene TRBV7-9; no clear D gene. The V and J ends lost 1 base and 12 bases respectively, with 10 bases between them. Germline V gene lookup returns CDR1 SEHNR and CDR2 FQNEAQ (reference sequence). The CDR3 has 12 residues. In DNA, the CDR3 is TGTGCCAGCAGCTTAGGACTTGGAGTCCAGCATTTT. Its translation is CASSLGLGVQHF.

This chain joins TRBV19 and TRBJ1-2; 7 positions agree with TRBD1. CDR1 is LNHDA, CDR2 SQIVND, per germline (reference sequence). The CDR3 spans 14 residues. The ends lost 0 bases at V and 3 bases at J; junction bases unmatched: 1. The CDR3 DNA reads as TGTGCCAGTAGTATAGAGGGACAGCACTATGGCTACACCTTC. This codes for CASSIEGQHYGYTF.

This chain links TRBV10-3 with TRBJ2-3; D might be TRBD2 (5 bases). The ends were cut back, 2 bases at V and 1 base at J, with 10 bases in the middle. The CDR3 is made up of 15 amino acids. Germline V gene sequence: CDR1 ENHRY, CDR2 SYGVKD. The CDR3 bases are TGTGCCATCAGTGAGGGGTTGCGGGGCACAGATACGCAGTATTTT. Protein product: CAISEGLRGTDTQYF.